The present entry profiles one TCR beta chain with its context. This specimen belongs to a study of Tregs in tolerant kidney transplant recipients. Assay used: immunoSEQ multiplex PCR; TCRdb lists only in-frame clones, some missing. The table shows approximately 50,000 clones, with about 91% occurring only once. From germline, CDR1 is MNHEY and CDR2 SMNVEV (reference sequence). The V and J ends lost 2 bases and 5 bases, in that order; junction bases with no gene match: 3. The CDR3 spans 14 residues. Mixed chimerism was transient after nonmyeloablative marrow transplants from related graft donors. The chain recombines TRBV27 with TRBJ1-5; 7 positions agree with TRBD1. The origin of this receptor is a human patient who received a combined kidney and bone marrow transplant. The graft donor may have contributed some T cells. Specimen: CD8+ T cells from blood (PBMCs), collected 24 months after the transplant. CDR3 nucleotide sequence: TGTGCCAGCAGTTTAGGCAGGGGGTATCAGCCCCAGCATTTT. Translated: CASSLGRGYQPQHF.